The sequence of this T cell receptor (beta chain) was determined in a study of shared clonotypes between healthy human individuals. Assay: immunoSEQ multiplex PCR; the TCRdb copy retains only in-frame clones and omits some. The profile shows roughly 2.4 million clones, approximately 95% of them singletons. This CDR3 is 13 amino acids long. The V gene lost 3 bases and the J gene lost 2 bases, with 7 bases spanning the gap. Germline V lookup: CDR1 MDHEN, CDR2 SYDVKM. The source of this sequence is a man in his late teens or twenties in good health. The chain has TRBV28 and TRBJ2-5; no firm D call. Sequenced sample: naive CD4+ T cells sorted from blood. Sample subset: CD45RA+ positively selected. The DNA for the CDR3 is TGTGCCAGCAGTTTTCTGCGGCAAGAGACCCAGTACTTC. Amino acid sequence: CASSFLRQETQYF.